Here is one T cell receptor beta chain with its context. The data were obtained in a study of T cells in narcolepsy. Overall study context: Patients with NT1 or NT2 and healthy control donors were enrolled.

The table came from immunoSEQ multiplex PCR; TCRdb's copy has only in-frame clones and leaves some out. This table has some 30,000 clones, roughly four fifths appearing once. This CDR3 has 14 residues. CDR1 SNHLY and CDR2 FYNNEI come from the germline V gene. V was clipped by 6 bases and J by 6 bases, with 17 bases between them. The chain joins TRBV2 to TRBJ1-1; D is possibly TRBD1 (6 bases). Sequenced: CD45RA- memory CD4+ T cells from PBMCs. This sequence originates from a human donor with narcolepsy. The CDR3 DNA follows: TGTGCCAGCAGCCCTCCATCTGGGGGCGCTGAAGCTTTCTTT. Protein product: CASSPPSGGAEAFF.